This T cell receptor (beta chain) is from a study of T cells in Graves' hyperthyroidism and ophthalmopathy. General study points: Model-based prediction identified ophthalmopathy a median approximately 6.2 months prior to its onset.

CDR3 size: 14 residues. V gave up 5 bases and J gave up 7 bases; unmatched junction bases: 8. The germline gives CDR1 MNHEY, CDR2 SMNVEV (reference sequence). This clonotype was counted many times. Its matching antigen is unknown. Calling Graves' hyperthyroidism stable meant ophthalmopathy did not progress within 18 months. Lactation, pregnancy, other autoimmune disease or uncontrolled infection led to exclusion of patients. Isolation of PBMCs was performed on 8 to 10 ml fresh peripheral blood. The TCR beta CDR3 regions underwent amplification using RNA transcripts as the source. HTBI primers were employed in a first-round RT-PCR of the TCR CDR3. TCRdb recomputed calls from the multiplex PCR reads with MiXCR, one row per CDR3 protein. This repertoire shows 300,000 or so distinct CDR3 sequences, roughly a fifth found once; its top ten account for about 50%.

This TCR derives from a woman aged 50 to 60 with Graves' hyperthyroidism. Sequenced sample: blood. This chain connects TRBV27 to TRBJ2-7, with 10 bases fitting TRBD1. CDR3 in amino acids: CASSLGQGKGEQYF. CDR3 DNA: TGTGCCAGCAGTCTGGGACAGGGGAAAGGGGAGCAGTACTTC.